The source of this TCR beta chain is a study of a mutant IDH1 vaccine in newly diagnosed glioma. Study summary: Onset of vaccination occurred 4-6 weeks following radiotherapy alone, or with temozolomide cycles.

Broader study findings: Changes in top peripheral clonotypes did not appear linked to pseudoprogression.

The table came from immunoSEQ multiplex PCR; TCRdb's copy has only in-frame clones and leaves some out. The profile shows about 36,000 clones, 80% of them singletons. As to this clone: Its antigen is currently unknown.

CDR1 and CDR2 from the germline V gene are MNHEY and SVGAGI. The ends lost 0 bases at V and 9 bases at J; junction bases unmatched: 6. The CDR3 covers 15 residues. The time point here: week 11, during vaccination. Topical imiquimod was applied with each vaccine dose, which held 300 ug of mutant IDH1 20-mer peptide. The chain has TRBV6-5 and TRBJ2-1; TRBD1 aligns across 9 bases. The receptor's source is a woman aged 30 to 39 with glioma. Some clones in this sample may be carry-over from other donors' samples. The sequenced sample was peripheral blood mononuclear cells (PBMCs), obtained from a glioma patient whose treatment included an IDH1 peptide vaccine. This CDR3 is CASSYSNRGQGEQFF. The CDR3 nucleotides are TGTGCCAGCAGTTACTCGAACAGGGGGCAAGGTGAGCAGTTCTTC.